This entry describes one TCR beta chain. The data were produced by immunoSEQ multiplex PCR, yet TCRdb's version contains in-frame clones alone and is incomplete. The data hold about 100,000 clones, with around nine tenths observed a single time. The sample is drawn from a study of T cell responses to AZD1222 COVID-19 vaccine. The V segment lost 6 bases and the J segment 6 bases; nucleotides outside the gene matches: 8. The V gene's germline CDR1 is MNHEY and CDR2 SMNVEV (reference sequence). This CDR3 has 14 amino acids. The sequencing here drew on peripheral blood, taken on day 0 of AZD1222 vaccination. This TCR was recovered from an adult in good health. The gene calls are TRBV27 and TRBJ2-7; 10 bases agree with TRBD2. The CDR3 sequence: CASSPWLAGGEQYF. The CDR3, as DNA: TGTGCCAGCAGCCCATGGTTAGCGGGAGGCGAGCAGTACTTC.